The 14 T cell receptor beta chains below were found in one sample sequenced in a study of blood T cells in healthy people across ages. A second PCR, run for 7 to 11 cycles, used a sample-barcoded 5' primer plus a J-beta primer mix. TCRdb passed the 5' RACE reads through MiXCR, listing each CDR3 protein once. Found here are over 600,000 distinct CDR3 sequences, about 45% of them singletons; the top ten hold 15% to 20%. What was sequenced was blood. The origin of the receptors is a man aged 80 or over in good health.

This clonotype has more than one count but fewer than ten. The gene calls are TRBV3-1 and TRBJ2-5; D is possibly TRBD1 (6 bases). This CDR3 region has 14 residues. V was clipped by 4 bases and J by 4 bases, with 13 bases between them. Germline loops: CDR1 LGHDT, CDR2 YNNKEL (reference sequence). The CDR3: CASSPRGLGETQYF. The CDR3, as DNA: TGTGCCAGCAGCCCCAGGGGCCTGGGAGAGACCCAGTACTTC.

J is TRBJ2-1 and V is TRBV4-3, with 11 bases matching TRBD2. Trimming removed 1 base from V and 8 bases from J; junction bases left unmatched: 7. Germline V CDR1 and CDR2: LGHNA, YSLEER. The CDR3 is 16 residues long. CDR3 loop: CASSQGLAGGSDEQFF. CDR3 DNA sequence: TGCGCCAGCAGCCAAGGTTTAGCGGGAGGGTCCGATGAGCAGTTCTTC.

This clonotype was observed a few times. V usage is TRBV15 and J usage is TRBJ2-3; 8 bases are a match to TRBD2. J was trimmed by 4 bases and V by 5 bases; bases with no gene match: 5. The CDR3 extends over 14 amino acids. Per the germline V gene, CDR1 is LNHNV and CDR2 is YYDKDF (reference sequence). The CDR3 loop is CATSVAGLPDTQYF. The CDR3 region has the DNA TGTGCCACCAGCGTAGCGGGACTACCAGATACGCAGTATTTT.

This clonotype was picked up one time. A junction end diverges from the germline sequence, so it may reflect a read error. The V call is TRBV6-2 or TRBV6-3, the J call TRBJ2-1; tentative D call: TRBD1 (6 bases). Germline values: CDR1 MNHEY, CDR2 SVGEGT. This CDR3 contains 14 residues. This chain's CDR3 is CASSWFGQSNEHFF. The CDR3 coding sequence is TGTGCCAGCAGTTGGTTTGGACAGTCAAATGAGCACTTCTTC.

The chain links TRBV25-1 to TRBJ1-2, with TRBD1 as a possible D gene (5 bases). V was shortened by 3 bases and J by 7 bases, with 18 bases between the two germline ends. Germline CDR1 is MGHDK and CDR2 is SYGVNS. The CDR3 runs to 15 residues. The CDR3 DNA reads TGTGCCAGCAGTGAGGAGGCGGGGGTTAATCGTGGCTACACCTTC. It specifies CASSEEAGVNRGYTF.

The chain carries TRBV11-3 and TRBJ2-4; D is perhaps TRBD1 (6 bases). The J call is doubtful: the DNA matches TRBJ2-7 better. Germline V gene data show CDR1 as SGHNT and CDR2 as YENEEA. The CDR3 is 13 residues long. CDR3 sequence: CASSVRTEYEQYF. The CDR3 DNA reads as TGTGCCAGCAGCGTAAGGACAGAGTACGAGCAGTACTTC.

The table lists this clonotype with a few counts. The V call is TRBV12-3 or TRBV12-4, the J call TRBJ2-1, with 7 bases fitting TRBD2. The CDR3 contains 15 residues. V lost 7 bases to trimming and J lost 2 bases; unmatched junction nucleotides: 8. The CDR3 DNA sequence: TGTGCCAGCATTCACAGCGGGGAGGCCTACAATGAGCAGTTCTTC. Its protein product is CASIHSGEAYNEQFF.

This clonotype appeared a few times. The rearrangement links TRBV4-3 to TRBJ2-1, with 7 bases aligning to TRBD2. The CDR3 length is 14 residues. V gave up 4 bases and J gave up 7 bases; unmatched junction bases: 7. CDR1 is LGHNA and CDR2 is YSLEER in the germline V gene. The CDR3 loop is CASSPGRSWNEQFF. The CDR3 nucleotides read TGCGCCAGCAGCCCCGGGAGGTCATGGAATGAGCAGTTCTTC.

The rearrangement links TRBV7-9 to TRBJ2-2, with TRBD2 matching over 8 bases. J gave up 3 bases and V 5 bases, and 8 bases lay outside the gene matches. This CDR3 has 16 residues. CDR1 is SEHNR, CDR2 FQNEAQ, per germline (reference sequence). The DNA of the CDR3 is TGTGCCAGCAGCATCCTCAGCGGGAGCGACACCGGGGAGCTGTTTTTT. Translation: CASSILSGSDTGELFF.

This chain uses TRBV5-1 with TRBJ2-7; D is possibly TRBD1 or TRBD2 (6 bases each). Trimming took off 7 bases at V and 7 bases at J, with 12 bases between the two ends. In germline, CDR1 is SGHRS, CDR2 YFSETQ. The CDR3 length is 11 residues. The CDR3 loop is CASLEGGEQYF. The CDR3 nucleotides are TGCGCCAGCTTAGAAGGGGGGGAGCAGTACTTC.

The chain carries TRBV5-1 and TRBJ2-7, with a possible D match to TRBD1 (5 bases). The closer fit of TRBJ2-5 to the DNA end suggests the J call may be wrong. This CDR3 contains 15 residues. Germline V gene data show CDR1 as SGHRS and CDR2 as YFSETQ. The CDR3 region is CASSLDGHPQETQYF. In nucleotides, the CDR3 is TGCGCCAGCAGCTTGGATGGACACCCCCAAGAGACCCAGTACTTC.

The genes are TRBV30 and TRBJ2-3; D call uncertain. With 1 base removed from V and 2 bases from J, the gap between germline ends came to 1 base. This CDR3 comprises 11 residues. Germline V gene data show CDR1 as GTSNPN and CDR2 as SVGIG (reference sequence). As DNA, the CDR3 is TGTGCCTGGAGTGACACAGATACGCAGTATTTT. Translation: CAWSDTDTQYF. Full variable domain (remainder filled in from reference TRBV30 and TRBJ2-3): SQTIHQWPATLVQPVGSPLSLECTVEGTSNPNLYWYRQAAGRGLQLLFYSVGIGQISSEVPQNLSASRPQDRQFILSSKKLLLSDSGFYLCAWSDTDTQYFGPGTRLTVL.

CDR3: CASSYSWTEKNIQYF. The DNA for the CDR3 is TGTGCCAGCAGTTACTCCTGGACAGAGAAAAACATTCAGTACTTC. The chain recombines TRBV6-2 or TRBV6-3 with TRBJ2-4; TRBD1 might be the D (6 bases). This CDR3 contains 15 residues. The V and J ends lost 0 bases and 4 bases respectively, with 10 bases between them. Germline CDR1 and CDR2: MNHEY and SVGEGT.

This clonotype was detected only a few times. The CDR3: CASRHTGTDTQYF. In DNA form, the CDR3 reads TGCGCCAGCAGGCACACGGGAACAGATACGCAGTATTTT. The chain employs TRBV4-1 and TRBJ2-3; a weak D match, TRBD2 (5 bases). The V and J ends lost 6 bases and 3 bases respectively, with 10 bases between them. The CDR3 length is 13 residues. Germline assignment: CDR1 MGHRA and CDR2 YSYEKL.